This T cell receptor beta chain comes out of a study of blood T cell repertoires in COVID-19. The overall study: PBMCs, B-cell-depleted T cells, or T cells provided the cDNA or gDNA that made up the material.

Participant ages covered roughly 18 to 89 years across around 25 US areas. Participant-reported clinical history was the basis for cohort assignment. Sequenced by immunoSEQ multiplex PCR; TCRdb stores in-frame clones only, minus some. The sample comprises about 270,000 clones, approximately 88% of which are singletons, and roughly 1.2% rests with the top ten. Specimen: PBMCs or T cells enriched from blood (not recorded which). This clonotype originated in a middle-aged woman with acute COVID-19.

The DNA for the CDR3 is TGTGCCAGCAGAAACCTATACAATGAGCAGTTCTTC. Residues: CASRNLYNEQFF. V gene TRBV6-5 combines with J gene TRBJ2-1; D gene ambiguous. CDR1 is MNHEY and CDR2 is SVGAGI in the germline V gene. This CDR3 region has 12 residues. V was trimmed by 6 bases and J by 4 bases, leaving 7 bases between them.